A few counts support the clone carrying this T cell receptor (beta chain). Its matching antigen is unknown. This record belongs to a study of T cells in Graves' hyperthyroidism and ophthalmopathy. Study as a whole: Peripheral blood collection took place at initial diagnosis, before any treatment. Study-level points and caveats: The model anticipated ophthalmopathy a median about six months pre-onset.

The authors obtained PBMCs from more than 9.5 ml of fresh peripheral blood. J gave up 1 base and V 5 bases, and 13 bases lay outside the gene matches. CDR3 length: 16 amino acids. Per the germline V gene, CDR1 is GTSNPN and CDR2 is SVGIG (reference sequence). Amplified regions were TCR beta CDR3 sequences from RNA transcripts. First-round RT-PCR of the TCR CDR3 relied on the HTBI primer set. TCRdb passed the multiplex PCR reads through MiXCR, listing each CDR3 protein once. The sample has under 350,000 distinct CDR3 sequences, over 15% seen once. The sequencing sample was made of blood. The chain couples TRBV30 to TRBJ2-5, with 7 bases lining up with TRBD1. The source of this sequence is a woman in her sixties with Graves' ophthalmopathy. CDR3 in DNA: TGTGCCTGGGGATTGGGGACAGAGCGCATCCAAGAGACCCAGTACTTC. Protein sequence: CAWGLGTERIQETQYF.